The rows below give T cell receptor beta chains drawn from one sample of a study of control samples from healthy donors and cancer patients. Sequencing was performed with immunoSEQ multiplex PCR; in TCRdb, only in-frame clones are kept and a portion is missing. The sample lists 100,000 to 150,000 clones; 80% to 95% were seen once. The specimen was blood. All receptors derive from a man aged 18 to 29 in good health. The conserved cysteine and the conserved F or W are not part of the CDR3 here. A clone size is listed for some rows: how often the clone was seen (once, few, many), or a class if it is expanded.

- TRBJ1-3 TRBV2 ASRDSASGNTIY
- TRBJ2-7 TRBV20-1 SASVRGRATYEQY
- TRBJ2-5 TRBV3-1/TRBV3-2 ASSQGSRNETQY
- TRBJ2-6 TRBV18 ASSPSLATGANVLT
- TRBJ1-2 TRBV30 AWAGYGYT
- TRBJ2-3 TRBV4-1 ASSQERDSTDTQY
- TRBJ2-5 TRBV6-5 ASSLTIRETQY
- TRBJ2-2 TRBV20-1 SASSGNTGELF
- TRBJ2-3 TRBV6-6 ASSYSTGDTQY
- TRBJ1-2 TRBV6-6 ATRDFTNYGYT
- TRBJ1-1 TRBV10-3 AIRPRADNTEAF
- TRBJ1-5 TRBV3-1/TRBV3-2 ASSQAVSNQPQH
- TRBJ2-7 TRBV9 ASSVEWGISYEQY
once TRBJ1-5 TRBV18 ASSQDRNQPQH
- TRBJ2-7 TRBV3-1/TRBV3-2 ASSQARFSYEQY
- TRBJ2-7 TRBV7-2 ASSFSSGGQSEQY
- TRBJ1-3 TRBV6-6 ASSWGRLSGNTIY
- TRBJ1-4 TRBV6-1 ASSELGTGNEKLF
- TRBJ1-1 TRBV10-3 AISDRGNTEAF
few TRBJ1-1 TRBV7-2 ASSLVVVTEAF
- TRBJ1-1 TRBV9 ASSLRAF
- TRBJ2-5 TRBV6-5 ASSYSAGAPQETQY
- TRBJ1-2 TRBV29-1 SVERNREGGYT
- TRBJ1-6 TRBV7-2 ASSQDRLSSYNSPLH
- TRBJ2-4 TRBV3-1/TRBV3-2 ASSQDRGGKKNIQY
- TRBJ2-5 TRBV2 ASSRTSAQETQY
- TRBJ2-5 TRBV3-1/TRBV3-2 ASSQFRTSGGRRTQY
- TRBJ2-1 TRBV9 ASSERTGTTYNEQF
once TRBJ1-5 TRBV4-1 ASSHLGTGSNQPQH
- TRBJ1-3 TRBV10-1 ASGVASSGNTIY
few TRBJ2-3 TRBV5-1 ASSQARSGGADTQY
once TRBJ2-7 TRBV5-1 ASSLAAGGFYEQY
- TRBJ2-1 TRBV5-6 ASTYIIGQADPYNEQF
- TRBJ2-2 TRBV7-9 ASSYTGTVNTGELF
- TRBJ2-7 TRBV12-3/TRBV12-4 ASSLWTTYEQY
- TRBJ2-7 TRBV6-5 ASRPGTYDSYEQY
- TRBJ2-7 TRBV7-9 ASSSVSDSYEQY
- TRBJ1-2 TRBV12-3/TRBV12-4 ASSFNRGSGYT
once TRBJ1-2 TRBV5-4 ASSLNRPAYGYT
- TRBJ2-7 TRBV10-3 AISPGQGENEQY
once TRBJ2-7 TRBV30 AWSRYRGQAYEQY
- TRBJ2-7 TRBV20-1 SASRSRGNEQY
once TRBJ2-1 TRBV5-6 ASSLTGAVYEQF
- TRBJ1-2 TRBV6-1 ASSEPTGGYGYT
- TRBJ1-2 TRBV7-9 ASSFGVNYGYT
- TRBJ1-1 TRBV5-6 ASSREVAEAF
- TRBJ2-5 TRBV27 ASSLAVRKTQY
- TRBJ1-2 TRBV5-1 ASSLASDRVYGYT
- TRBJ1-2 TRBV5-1 ASSTDALGQGGGYT
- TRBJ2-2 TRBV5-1 ASSLFSGVDTGELF